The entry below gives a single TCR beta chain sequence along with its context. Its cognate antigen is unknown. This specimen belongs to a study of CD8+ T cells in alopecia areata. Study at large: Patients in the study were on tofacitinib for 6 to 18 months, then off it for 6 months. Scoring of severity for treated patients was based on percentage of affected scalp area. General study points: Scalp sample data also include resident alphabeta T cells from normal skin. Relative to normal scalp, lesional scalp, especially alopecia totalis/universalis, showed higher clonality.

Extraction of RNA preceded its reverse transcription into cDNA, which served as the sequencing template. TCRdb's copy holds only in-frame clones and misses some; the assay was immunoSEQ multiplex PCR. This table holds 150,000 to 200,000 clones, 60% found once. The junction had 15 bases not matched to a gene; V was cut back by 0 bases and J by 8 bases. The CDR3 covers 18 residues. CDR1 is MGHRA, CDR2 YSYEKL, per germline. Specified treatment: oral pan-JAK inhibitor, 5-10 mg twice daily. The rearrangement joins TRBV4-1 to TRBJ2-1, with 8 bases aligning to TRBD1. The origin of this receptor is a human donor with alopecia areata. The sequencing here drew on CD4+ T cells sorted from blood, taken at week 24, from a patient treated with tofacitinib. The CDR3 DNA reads TGCGCCAGCAGCCAAGAGGCATGGGGACAGGCGGTTCCGGATGAGCAGTTCTTC. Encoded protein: CASSQEAWGQAVPDEQFF.